Below, 2 T cell receptor beta chains from the same sample are listed, as sequenced in a study of T cell responses to AZD1222 COVID-19 vaccine. Data came from immunoSEQ multiplex PCR; TCRdb stores just in-frame clones and leaves some out. This table holds 140,000 or so clones, over 85% found once. The starting material was peripheral blood, obtained on day 0 of AZD1222 vaccination. The source is an adult in good health.

This chain links TRBV7-9 with TRBJ2-3; a weak D match, TRBD2 (5 bases). Per germline, CDR1 SEHNR and CDR2 FQNEAQ (reference sequence). The CDR3 consists of 15 residues. Trimming left V 3 bases short and J 1 base short, with 11 bases between. CDR3 DNA: TGTGCCAGCAGCTTGAGGAGGTGGGGCACAGATACGCAGTATTTT. Amino acids: CASSLRRWGTDTQYF.

The rearrangement uses TRBV28 and TRBJ1-1, with D possibly being TRBD1 (5 bases). CDR1 and CDR2 from the germline V gene are MDHEN and SYDVKM. Trimming removed 6 bases from V and 0 bases from J, with 14 bases in between. The CDR3 covers 15 residues. The CDR3 is CASSTLGGVNTEAFF. The CDR3, as DNA: TGTGCCAGCAGCACCCTGGGGGGAGTGAACACTGAAGCTTTCTTT. The whole variable domain, filled in from reference TRBV28 and TRBJ1-1, reads DVKVTQSSRYLVKRTGEKVFLECVQDMDHENMFWYRQDPGLGLRLIYFSYDVKMKEKGDIPEGYSVSREKKERFSLILESASTNQTSMYLCASSTLGGVNTEAFFGQGTRLTVV.